Presented here are 26 T cell receptor beta chains from one specimen sequenced in a study of type 1 regulatory T cells. Antigens of these TCRs are unknown. TCRdb ran MiXCR on the reads and lists one entry per CDR3 protein. This sample carries about 62,000 distinct CDR3 sequences, less than 65% of them seen once, and the ten largest clones take around 1.9%. Sample: cultured non-Tr1 T cells, either the whole culture or a sorted T cell fraction (not recorded which). These receptors were taken from a human donor in good health.

The chain joins TRBV7-9 to TRBJ2-1; 8 nucleotides agree with TRBD1. CDR1 is SEHNR and CDR2 is FQNEAQ in the germline V gene (reference sequence). The CDR3 contains 16 residues. V was pared by 2 bases and J by 7 bases, with 10 bases of the junction left unmatched. The CDR3 loop reads CASSLSHYRGANEQFF. Written as DNA, the CDR3 is TGTGCCAGCAGCTTATCCCACTACAGGGGGGCTAATGAGCAGTTCTTC.

V gene TRBV6-2 or TRBV6-3 combines with J gene TRBJ1-5; tentatively, D is TRBD1 (5 bases). Per germline, CDR1 MNHEY and CDR2 SVGEGT. The CDR3 runs to 13 residues. The V gene lost 2 bases and the J gene lost 6 bases, with 8 bases spanning the gap. The CDR3 bases are TGTGCCAGCAGTTACCCAGGGACTCAGCCCCAGCATTTT. Translation gives CASSYPGTQPQHF.

This chain joins TRBV3-1 and TRBJ2-2; no clear D gene. V lost 4 bases and J 2 bases, leaving 11 bases between the germline ends. From germline, CDR1 is LGHDT and CDR2 YNNKEL (reference sequence). This CDR3 region has 15 residues. The CDR3 DNA is TGTGCCAGCAGCCCCAGGCCTCTAAACACCGGGGAGCTGTTTTTT. Translated, it gives CASSPRPLNTGELFF.

The chain has TRBV5-5 and TRBJ2-4; no clear D. CDR3 length: 13 amino acids. Germline assignment: CDR1 SGHKS and CDR2 YYEKEE (reference sequence). V lost 0 bases to trimming and J lost 9 bases, with 10 bases between them. The CDR3 region has the DNA TGTGCCAGCAGCTTGGGTAGGGATCGCATTCAGTACTTC. Its protein product is CASSLGRDRIQYF.

The gene calls are TRBV20-1 and TRBJ1-5; 7 bases map to TRBD1. V trimming: 6 bases; J trimming: 4 bases; junction bases outside the gene matches: 6. This CDR3 spans 13 amino acids. Germline CDR1 is DFQATT and CDR2 is SNEGSKA (reference sequence). DNA for the CDR3: TGCAGTGCCTCAACAGGGGATAATCAGCCCCAGCATTTT. The encoded protein is CSASTGDNQPQHF.

This chain joins TRBV2 and TRBJ2-1, with 9 nucleotides matching TRBD2. The ends lost 2 bases at V and 15 bases at J; junction bases unmatched: 14. This CDR3 spans 15 amino acids. CDR1 and CDR2 from the germline V gene are SNHLY and FYNNEI. CDR3 loop: CASSELTSGQKGPFF. Here the CDR3 DNA reads TGTGCCAGCAGTGAACTGACTAGCGGTCAAAAGGGCCCGTTCTTC.

The chain links TRBV28 to TRBJ2-2; no clear D gene. This CDR3 has 11 amino acids. V lost 8 bases, J lost 6 bases, and 7 bases lay in between. Germline V gene sequence: CDR1 MDHEN, CDR2 SYDVKM. CDR3 nucleotides: TGTGCCAGCTATGCACCCGGGGAGCTGTTTTTT. Translating it yields CASYAPGELFF.

The sample holds a few counts of this clonotype. The chain carries TRBV10-3 and TRBJ1-2; tentatively, D is TRBD1 (6 bases). The CDR3 consists of 14 residues. CDR1 and CDR2 (germline): ENHRY, SYGVKD. Trimming pared 4 bases from V and 8 bases from J, leaving 17 bases between. The CDR3 nucleotides are TGTGCCATCAGTGGGGGCTTGGGGGCGCAAGGCTACACCTTC. Its protein product is CAISGGLGAQGYTF.

CDR3 DNA sequence: TGTGCCATCAGTGACTCCAATATACGTGGCTACACCTTC. Translation gives CAISDSNIRGYTF. The chain links TRBV10-3 to TRBJ1-2; D not certain. Trimming shortened V by 3 bases and J by 7 bases, and 12 bases separated the two germline ends. In germline, CDR1 is ENHRY, CDR2 SYGVKD. This CDR3 contains 13 residues.

The J gene is TRBJ2-1, the V gene TRBV3-2. TRBV3-2 is deemed a pseudogene. The CDR3 contains 15 residues. The CDR3: CASSQENLEYNEQFF. In DNA form, the CDR3 reads TGTGCCAGCAGCCAAGAGAATCTAGAGTACAATGAGCAGTTCTTC.

The J gene is TRBJ1-2, the V gene TRBV5-4; no clear D gene. Trimming shortened V by 7 bases and J by 4 bases, and 8 bases separated the two germline ends. This CDR3 contains 11 residues. The germline CDR1 and CDR2 sequences are SGHNT and YYREEE (reference sequence). DNA for the CDR3: TGTGCCAGCGGTAGGAGCTATGGCTACACCTTC. Translation gives CASGRSYGYTF.

The rearrangement joins TRBV7-6 to TRBJ2-2; 7 bases fit TRBD2. V was pared by 1 base and J by 2 bases, with 16 bases of the junction left unmatched. CDR1 SGHVS and CDR2 FNYEAQ come from the germline V gene. The length of the CDR3 is 20 residues. In nucleotides, the CDR3 is TGTGCCAGCAGCTTAGGCGGACTAGACCTCTCCACTATAAACACCGGGGAGCTGTTTTTT. Residues: CASSLGGLDLSTINTGELFF.

The chain joins TRBV29-1 to TRBJ2-1, with 8 bases lining up with TRBD2. The CDR3 sequence is 14 residues long. Per the germline V gene, CDR1 is SQVTM and CDR2 is ANQGSEA. J lost 3 bases, V lost 7 bases, and 8 bases had no gene match. The chain's CDR3 is CSGVDSGVYNEQFF. CDR3 nucleotides: TGCAGCGGGGTGGATAGCGGGGTCTACAATGAGCAGTTCTTC.

V is TRBV7-2 and J is TRBJ2-7; 11 bases agree with TRBD2. This CDR3 spans 15 amino acids. Unmatched junction bases numbered 0, after V lost 1 base and J lost 1 base. Germline loops: CDR1 SGHTA, CDR2 FQGNSA. DNA of the CDR3: TGTGCCAGCAGCTTAGTAGCGGGAGGGTCCTACGAGCAGTACTTC. Its translation: CASSLVAGGSYEQYF.

V gene TRBV27 combines with J gene TRBJ2-5, with D uncertain. Germline V gene lookup returns CDR1 MNHEY and CDR2 SMNVEV (reference sequence). Trimming removed 6 bases from V and 2 bases from J, with 10 bases in between. The CDR3 length is 13 residues. The CDR3 spells CASSWSSQETQYF. For the CDR3, the DNA is TGTGCCAGCAGCTGGTCGTCTCAAGAGACCCAGTACTTC.

The chain uses TRBV9 and TRBJ2-2; D is ambiguous. V lost 2 bases, J lost 0 bases, and 11 bases lay in between. Germline values: CDR1 SGDLS, CDR2 YYNGEE. CDR3 length equals 16 residues. Written as DNA, the CDR3 is TGTGCCAGCAGCGTGTATGAATATCCGAACACCGGGGAGCTGTTTTTT. Amino acid sequence: CASSVYEYPNTGELFF.

The chain is built from TRBV6-5 and TRBJ2-3; D could derive from TRBD1 or TRBD2 (5 bases each). This CDR3 has 17 amino acids. CDR1 MNHEY and CDR2 SVGAGI come from the germline V gene. V was pared by 6 bases and J by 4 bases, with 23 bases between. The CDR3 region has the DNA TGTGCCAGCAGCCGCCAACCGGGACGGCTGAGGGCAGATACGCAGTATTTT. The encoded protein is CASSRQPGRLRADTQYF.

This chain joins TRBV7-9 and TRBJ1-1, with a weak D call TRBD1 (5 bases). CDR3 length equals 14 residues. Trimming shortened V by 8 bases and J by 2 bases, and 15 bases separated the two germline ends. In germline, CDR1 is SEHNR, CDR2 FQNEAQ (reference sequence). The CDR3, as DNA: TGTGCCAGCGGGACCAGGCAGGGAAACACTGAAGCTTTCTTT. This gives the protein CASGTRQGNTEAFF.

The V and J genes are TRBV11-2 and TRBJ2-7; D unresolved. The germline V gene encodes CDR1 SGHAT and CDR2 FQNNGV. V was trimmed by 6 bases and J by 1 base, leaving 10 bases between them. The CDR3 is made up of 13 amino acids. This CDR3 is CASRPIGSYEQYF. In nucleotides, the CDR3 is TGTGCCAGCAGGCCGATCGGATCCTACGAGCAGTACTTC. Full variable domain (remainder filled in from reference TRBV11-2 and TRBJ2-7): EAGVAQSPRYKIIEKRQSVAFWCNPISGHATLYWYQQILGQGPKLLIQFQNNGVVDDSQLPKDRFSAERLKGVDSTLKIQPAKLEDSAVYLCASRPIGSYEQYFGPGTRLTVT.

V gene TRBV5-1 combines with J gene TRBJ2-1, with D maybe TRBD1 (5 bases). V was trimmed by 3 bases and J by 7 bases, leaving 20 bases between them. The CDR3 is 16 residues long. Germline loops: CDR1 SGHRS, CDR2 YFSETQ. The CDR3 DNA reads TGCGCCAGCAGCTCCCGTCGCAGGGTTTTGTATAATGAGCAGTTCTTC. Protein product: CASSSRRRVLYNEQFF.

This clonotype has only a few counts. The J gene is TRBJ2-7, the V gene TRBV18, with TRBD2 as a possible D gene (6 bases). There are 15 residues in the CDR3. In germline, CDR1 is KGHSH, CDR2 LQKENI. The V and J ends lost 3 bases and 1 base respectively, with 13 bases between them. CDR3 DNA: TGTGCCAGCTCACCTAACGGGGGAGAGTCCTACGAGCAGTACTTC. This encodes CASSPNGGESYEQYF.

This chain uses TRBV7-9 with TRBJ2-3; the match to TRBD2 covers 7 bases. Germline V gives CDR1 SEHNR, CDR2 FQNEAQ (reference sequence). The CDR3 has 13 amino acids. V lost 8 bases to trimming and J lost 2 bases; unmatched junction nucleotides: 4. CDR3 sequence: CASGSGNTDTQYF. CDR3 DNA sequence: TGTGCCAGCGGCAGCGGGAACACAGATACGCAGTATTTT.

The chain couples TRBV28 to TRBJ1-2; 7 bases are a match to TRBD1. This CDR3 contains 16 residues. V was clipped by 3 bases and J by 0 bases; unmatched bases: 7. The germline CDR1 and CDR2 sequences are MDHEN and SYDVKM. The CDR3 loop is CASSLFGTAANYGYTF. CDR3 sequence (DNA): TGTGCCAGCAGTTTGTTTGGGACAGCCGCTAACTATGGCTACACCTTC.

Only one count was recorded for this clonotype. The V call is TRBV19, the J call TRBJ2-3, with 9 bases identical to TRBD2. Germline V gives CDR1 LNHDA, CDR2 SQIVND (reference sequence). This CDR3 contains 16 residues. The trim removed 3 bases at V and 1 base at J, leaving 5 bases unmatched. CDR3 loop: CASSMQTSGRTDTQYF. In DNA, the CDR3 is TGTGCCAGTAGTATGCAGACTAGCGGACGCACAGATACGCAGTATTTT.

The chain links TRBV7-8 to TRBJ2-3; 7 bases fit TRBD2. With V trimmed by 5 bases and J by 0 bases, 2 bases remained unmatched. The CDR3 consists of 14 residues. The germline gives CDR1 SGHVS, CDR2 FQNEAQ. The DNA for the CDR3 is TGTGCCAGCAGCCCTAGCGGCAGCACAGATACGCAGTATTTT. Its protein is CASSPSGSTDTQYF.

The genes are TRBV20-1 and TRBJ2-7, with a tentative D call TRBD2 (6 bases). The V end lost 3 bases, the J end lost 9 bases, and 9 bases lay between the germline ends. CDR3 length: 10 amino acids. CDR1 and CDR2 (germline): DFQATT, SNEGSKA (reference sequence). DNA for the CDR3: TGCAGTGCTAGGGGACTTTCGCAGTACTTC. Its translation: CSARGLSQYF.